The TCR beta chain under discussion was sequenced for a study of T cells in Graves' hyperthyroidism and ophthalmopathy. Study results and limitations: In blood, most of the thyroid clonotypes expanded above 0.001 were also present.

Patients showing uncontrolled infection, other autoimmune disease, pregnancy or lactation were ineligible. V was clipped by 6 bases and J by 5 bases; unmatched bases: 6. The CDR3 is 15 residues long. Germline lookup yields CDR1 SGHAT and CDR2 FQDESV (reference sequence). Amplified TCR beta CDR3 regions derived from RNA transcripts. With the HTBI primer set, the TCR CDR3 went through a first round of RT-PCR. TCRdb re-called the multiplex PCR reads through MiXCR, storing one row per CDR3 protein. This table has about 270,000 distinct CDR3 sequences, 20% to 25% appearing once. Turning to this clonotype: What it binds is unknown.

Source material: blood. The chain uses TRBV11-1 and TRBJ1-4; 10 bases are shared with TRBD1. The receptor was isolated from a man younger than 40 with Graves' ophthalmopathy. CDR3 amino acids: CASSYGTGVNEKLFF. The CDR3 DNA follows: TGTGCCAGCAGTTACGGGACAGGGGTAAATGAAAAACTGTTTTTT. Full variable domain (outside the CDR3, taken from reference TRBV11-1 and TRBJ1-4): EAEVAQSPRYKITEKSQAVAFWCDPISGHATLYWYRQILGQGPELLVQFQDESVVDDSQLPKDRFSAERLKGVDSTLKIQPAELGDSAMYLCASSYGTGVNEKLFFGSGTQLSVL.